These 3 T cell receptor beta chains originate from one sample sequenced in a study of CXCR3-negative and CXCR3-positive naive CD8 T cells. UMI-tagged TRB cDNA libraries were built via 5' RACE. Following a re-call of the 5' RACE reads, TCRdb has one entry per CDR3 protein and lacks DNA. In all, the sample yields about 81,000 distinct CDR3 sequences. Sequencing was carried out using naive CXCR3- CD8+ T cells from blood. Subset given: CD45RO-CCR7+CD27+CD95- naive CD8+ T cells lacking CXCR3 (TNR3-). The receptors originated from a human donor in good health. Some clones in this sample may be carry-over from other donors' samples.

The chain recombines TRBV6-5 with TRBJ2-1. In germline, CDR1 is MNHEY, CDR2 SVGAGI. This CDR3 has 12 residues. CDR3 amino acids: CASSSLDREQFF.

The chain has TRBV7-9 and TRBJ2-7. Germline CDR1 SEHNR, CDR2 FQNEAQ (reference sequence). This CDR3 spans 13 amino acids. CDR3 sequence reads: CASSFPESYEQYF.

The CDR3 reads CASSLEPEYQETQYF. The chain carries TRBV5-1 and TRBJ2-5. This CDR3 is built from 15 residues. The V gene's germline CDR1 is SGHRS and CDR2 YFSETQ. Full variable domain (outside the CDR3, taken from reference TRBV5-1 and TRBJ2-5): KAGVTQTPRYLIKTRGQQVTLSCSPISGHRSVSWYQQTPGQGLQFLFEYFSETQRNKGNFPGRFSGRQFSNSRSEMNVSTLELGDSALYLCASSLEPEYQETQYFGPGTRLLVL.